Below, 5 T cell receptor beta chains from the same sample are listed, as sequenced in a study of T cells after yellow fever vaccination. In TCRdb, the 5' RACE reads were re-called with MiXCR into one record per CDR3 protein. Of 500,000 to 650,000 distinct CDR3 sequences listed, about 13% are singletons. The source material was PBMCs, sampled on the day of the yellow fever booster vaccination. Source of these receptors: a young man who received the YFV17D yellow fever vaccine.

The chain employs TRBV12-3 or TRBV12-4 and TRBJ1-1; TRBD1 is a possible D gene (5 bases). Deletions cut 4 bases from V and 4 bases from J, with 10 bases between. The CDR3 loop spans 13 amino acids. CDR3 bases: TGTGCCAGCAGTTCAGGGTACGGCACTGAAGCTTTCTTT. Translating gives CASSSGYGTEAFF.

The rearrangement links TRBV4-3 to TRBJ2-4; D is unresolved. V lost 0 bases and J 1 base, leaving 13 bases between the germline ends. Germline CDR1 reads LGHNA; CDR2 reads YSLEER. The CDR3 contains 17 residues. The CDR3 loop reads CASSQDFQLMAKNIQYF. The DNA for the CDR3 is TGCGCCAGCAGCCAAGATTTTCAGCTAATGGCCAAAAACATTCAGTACTTC.

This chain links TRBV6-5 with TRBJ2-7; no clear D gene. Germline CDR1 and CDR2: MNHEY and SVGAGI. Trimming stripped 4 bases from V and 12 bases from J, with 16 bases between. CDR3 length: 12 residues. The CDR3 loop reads CASSSTGRLMYF. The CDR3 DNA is TGTGCCAGCAGTTCCACCGGACGGCTTATGTACTTC.

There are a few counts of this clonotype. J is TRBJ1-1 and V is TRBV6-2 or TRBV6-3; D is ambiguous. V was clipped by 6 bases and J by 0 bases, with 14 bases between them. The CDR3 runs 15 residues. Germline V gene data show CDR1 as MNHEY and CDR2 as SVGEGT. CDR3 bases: TGTGCCAGCAGCTGGGGAGCGGCAATGAACACTGAAGCTTTCTTT. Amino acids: CASSWGAAMNTEAFF.

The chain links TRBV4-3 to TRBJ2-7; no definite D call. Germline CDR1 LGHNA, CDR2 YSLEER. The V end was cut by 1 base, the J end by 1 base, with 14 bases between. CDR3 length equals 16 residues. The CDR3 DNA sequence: TGCGCCAGCAGCCAAGGAGTCGTAGCTGCGTCCTACGAGCAGTACTTC. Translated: CASSQGVVAASYEQYF.